This TCR beta chain was recorded in a study of T cells in Graves' hyperthyroidism and ophthalmopathy. Amplified TCR beta CDR3 regions came from RNA transcripts. First-round RT-PCR with HTBI primers amplified the TCR CDR3 region. TCRdb re-called the multiplex PCR reads through MiXCR, storing one row per CDR3 protein. This table has 450,000 to 500,000 distinct CDR3 sequences, 22% appearing once. V lost 5 bases, J lost 1 base, and 11 bases lay in between. Germline lookup yields CDR1 LGHDT and CDR2 YNNKEL (reference sequence). This CDR3 spans 14 amino acids. This clonotype was seen ten or more times. Disease duration was under 3 months in the ophthalmopathy patients, who also had a Clinical Activity Score of at least 3 and a NOSPECS grade of at least 4. From approximately 9.1 ml of fresh peripheral blood, PBMCs were isolated.

The specimen was blood. The chain links TRBV3-1 to TRBJ1-1, with D possibly TRBD1 on 5 matching bases. The TCR comes from a woman in her sixties or seventies with Graves' ophthalmopathy. The CDR3 reads CASSETTGNTEAFF. The CDR3 DNA follows: TGTGCCAGCAGCGAAACAACAGGGAACACTGAAGCTTTCTTT.